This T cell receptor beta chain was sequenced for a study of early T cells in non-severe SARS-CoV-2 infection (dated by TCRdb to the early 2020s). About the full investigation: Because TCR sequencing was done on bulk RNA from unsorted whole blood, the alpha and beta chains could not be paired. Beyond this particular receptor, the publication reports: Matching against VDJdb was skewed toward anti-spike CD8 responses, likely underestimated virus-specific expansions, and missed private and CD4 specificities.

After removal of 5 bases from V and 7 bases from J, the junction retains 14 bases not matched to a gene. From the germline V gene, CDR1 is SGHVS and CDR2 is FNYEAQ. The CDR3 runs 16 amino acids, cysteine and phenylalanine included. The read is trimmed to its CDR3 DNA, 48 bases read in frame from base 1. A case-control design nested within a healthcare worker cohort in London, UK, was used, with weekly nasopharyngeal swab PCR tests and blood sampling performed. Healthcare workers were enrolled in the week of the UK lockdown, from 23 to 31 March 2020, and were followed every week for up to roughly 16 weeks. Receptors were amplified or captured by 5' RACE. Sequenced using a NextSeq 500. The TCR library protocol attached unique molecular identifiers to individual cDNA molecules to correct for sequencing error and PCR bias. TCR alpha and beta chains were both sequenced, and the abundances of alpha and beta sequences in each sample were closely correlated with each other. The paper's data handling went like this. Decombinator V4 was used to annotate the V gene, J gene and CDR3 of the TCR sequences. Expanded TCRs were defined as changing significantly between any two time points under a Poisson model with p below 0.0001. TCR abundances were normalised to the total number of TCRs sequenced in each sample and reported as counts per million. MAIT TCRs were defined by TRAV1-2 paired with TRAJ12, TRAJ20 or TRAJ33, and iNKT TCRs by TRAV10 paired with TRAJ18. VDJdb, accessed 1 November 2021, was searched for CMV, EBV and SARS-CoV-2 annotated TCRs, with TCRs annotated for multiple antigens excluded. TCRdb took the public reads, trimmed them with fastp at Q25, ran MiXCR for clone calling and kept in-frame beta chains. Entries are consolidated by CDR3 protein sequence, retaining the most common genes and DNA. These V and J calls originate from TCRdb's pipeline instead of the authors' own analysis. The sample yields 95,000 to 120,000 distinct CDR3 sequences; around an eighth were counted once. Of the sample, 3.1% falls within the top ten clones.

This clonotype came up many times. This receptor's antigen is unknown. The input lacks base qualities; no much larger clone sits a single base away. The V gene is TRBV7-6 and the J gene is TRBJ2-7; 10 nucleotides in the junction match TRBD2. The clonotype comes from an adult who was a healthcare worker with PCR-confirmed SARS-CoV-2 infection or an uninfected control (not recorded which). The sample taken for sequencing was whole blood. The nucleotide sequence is TGTGCCAGCAGCCCCTCCTTAGCGGGGGGAAGAGGGGAGCAGTACTTC. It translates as CASSPSLAGGRGEQYF.